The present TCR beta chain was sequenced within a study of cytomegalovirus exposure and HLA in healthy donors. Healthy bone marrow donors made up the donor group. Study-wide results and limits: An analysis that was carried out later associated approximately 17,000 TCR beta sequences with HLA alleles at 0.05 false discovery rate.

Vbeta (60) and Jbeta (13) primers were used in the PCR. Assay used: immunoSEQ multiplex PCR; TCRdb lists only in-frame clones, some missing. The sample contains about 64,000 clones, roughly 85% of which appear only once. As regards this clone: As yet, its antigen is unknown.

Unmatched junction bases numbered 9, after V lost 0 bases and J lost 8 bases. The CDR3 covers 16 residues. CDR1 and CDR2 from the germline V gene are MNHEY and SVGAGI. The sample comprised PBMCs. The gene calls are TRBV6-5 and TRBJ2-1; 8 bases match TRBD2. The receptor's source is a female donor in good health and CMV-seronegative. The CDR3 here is CASSYSTGGGQDEQFF. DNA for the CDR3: TGTGCCAGCAGTTACTCGACGGGGGGGGGCCAGGATGAGCAGTTCTTC.